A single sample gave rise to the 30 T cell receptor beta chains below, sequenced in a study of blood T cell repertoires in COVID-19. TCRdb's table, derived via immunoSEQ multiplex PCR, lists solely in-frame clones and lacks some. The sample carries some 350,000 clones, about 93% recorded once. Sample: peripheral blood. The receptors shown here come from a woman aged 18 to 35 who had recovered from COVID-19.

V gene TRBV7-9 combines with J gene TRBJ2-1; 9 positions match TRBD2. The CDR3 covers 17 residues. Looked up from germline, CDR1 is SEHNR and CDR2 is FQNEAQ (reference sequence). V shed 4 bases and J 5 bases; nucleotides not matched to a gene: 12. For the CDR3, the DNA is TGTGCCAGCAGCTCAGAACGGGCTAGCGGGACTAACAATGAGCAGTTCTTC. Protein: CASSSERASGTNNEQFF.

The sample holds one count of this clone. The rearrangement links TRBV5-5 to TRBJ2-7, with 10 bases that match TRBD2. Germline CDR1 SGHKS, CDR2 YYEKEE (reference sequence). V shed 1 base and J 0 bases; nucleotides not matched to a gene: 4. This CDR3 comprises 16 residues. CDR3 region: CASSLFASGSSYEQYV. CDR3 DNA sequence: TGTGCCAGCAGCTTGTTCGCTAGCGGGAGCTCCTACGAGCAGTACGTC.

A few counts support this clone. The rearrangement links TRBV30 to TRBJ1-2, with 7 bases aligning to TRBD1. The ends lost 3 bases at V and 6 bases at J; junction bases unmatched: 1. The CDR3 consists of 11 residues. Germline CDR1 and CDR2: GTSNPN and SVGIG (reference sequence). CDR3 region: CAWRTGNGYTF. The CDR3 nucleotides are TGTGCCTGGAGGACAGGGAATGGCTACACCTTC.

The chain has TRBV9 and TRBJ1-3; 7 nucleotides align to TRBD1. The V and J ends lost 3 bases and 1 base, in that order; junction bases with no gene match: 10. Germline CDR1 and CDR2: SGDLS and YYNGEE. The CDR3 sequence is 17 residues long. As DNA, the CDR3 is TGTGCCAGCAGCGGCCCTTACAGGGGTGAGTCTGGAAACACCATATATTTT. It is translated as CASSGPYRGESGNTIYF.

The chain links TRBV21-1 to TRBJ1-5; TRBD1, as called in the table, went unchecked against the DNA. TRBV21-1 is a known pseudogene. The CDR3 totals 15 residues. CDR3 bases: TGTGCCAGCAATAAGACAGGGGGCGCGGATCAGCCCCAGCATTTT. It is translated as CASNKTGGADQPQHF.

CDR3: CASSTPGSMNTEAFF. Here the CDR3 DNA reads TGTGCCAGTAGTACCCCGGGGTCCATGAACACTGAAGCTTTCTTT. V is TRBV19 and J is TRBJ1-1; D ambiguous. Between the trimmed V and J ends, which lost 4 bases and 0 bases, there was a span of 12 bases. This CDR3 is 15 amino acids long. The germline V gene has CDR1 LNHDA and CDR2 SQIVND (reference sequence).

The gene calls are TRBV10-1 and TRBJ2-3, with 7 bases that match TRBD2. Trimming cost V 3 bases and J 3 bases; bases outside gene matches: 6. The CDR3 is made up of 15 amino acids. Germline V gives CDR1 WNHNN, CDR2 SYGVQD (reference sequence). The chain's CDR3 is CASSDFGEGTDTQYF. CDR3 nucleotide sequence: TGCGCCAGCAGTGACTTTGGGGAGGGGACAGATACGCAGTATTTT.

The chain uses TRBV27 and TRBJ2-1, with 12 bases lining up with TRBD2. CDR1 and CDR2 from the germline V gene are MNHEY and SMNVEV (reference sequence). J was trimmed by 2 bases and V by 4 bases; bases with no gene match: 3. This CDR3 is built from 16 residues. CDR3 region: CASSSTSGSPYNEQFF. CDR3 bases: TGTGCCAGCAGTTCGACTAGCGGGAGTCCCTACAATGAGCAGTTCTTC.

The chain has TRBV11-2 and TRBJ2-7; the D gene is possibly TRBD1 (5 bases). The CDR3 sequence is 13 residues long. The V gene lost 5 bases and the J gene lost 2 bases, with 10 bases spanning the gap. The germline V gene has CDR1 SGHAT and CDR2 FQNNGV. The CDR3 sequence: CASSTGSPYEQYV. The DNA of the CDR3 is TGTGCCAGCAGCACAGGATCTCCCTACGAGCAGTACGTC.

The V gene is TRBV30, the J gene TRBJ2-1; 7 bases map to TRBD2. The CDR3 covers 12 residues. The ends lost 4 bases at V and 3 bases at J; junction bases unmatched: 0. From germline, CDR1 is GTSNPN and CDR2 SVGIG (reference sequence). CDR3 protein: CAWTSGYNEQFF. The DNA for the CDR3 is TGTGCCTGGACTAGCGGCTACAATGAGCAGTTCTTC. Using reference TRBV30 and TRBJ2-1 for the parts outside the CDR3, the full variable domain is SQTIHQWPATLVQPVGSPLSLECTVEGTSNPNLYWYRQAAGRGLQLLFYSVGIGQISSEVPQNLSASRPQDRQFILSSKKLLLSDSGFYLCAWTSGYNEQFFGPGTRLTVL.

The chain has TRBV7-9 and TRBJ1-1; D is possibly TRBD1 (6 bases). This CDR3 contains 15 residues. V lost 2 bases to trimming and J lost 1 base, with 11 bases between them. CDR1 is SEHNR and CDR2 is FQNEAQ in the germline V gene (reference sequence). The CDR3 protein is CASSLPGQRNTEAFF. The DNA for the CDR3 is TGTGCCAGCAGCTTACCTGGACAGCGGAACACTGAAGCTTTCTTT. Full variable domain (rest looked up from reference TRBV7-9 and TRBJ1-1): DTGVSQNPRHKITKRGQNVTFRCDPISEHNRLYWYRQTLGQGPEFLTYFQNEAQLEKSRLLSDRFSAERPKGSFSTLEIQRTEQGDSAMYLCASSLPGQRNTEAFFGQGTRLTVV.

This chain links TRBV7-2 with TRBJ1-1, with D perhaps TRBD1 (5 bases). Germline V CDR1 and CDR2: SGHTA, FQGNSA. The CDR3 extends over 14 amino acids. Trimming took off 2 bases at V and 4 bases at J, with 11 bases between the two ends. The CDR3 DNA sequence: TGTGCCAGCAGCTTACCCAGGGCGTCCACTGAAGCTTTCTTT. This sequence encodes CASSLPRASTEAFF.

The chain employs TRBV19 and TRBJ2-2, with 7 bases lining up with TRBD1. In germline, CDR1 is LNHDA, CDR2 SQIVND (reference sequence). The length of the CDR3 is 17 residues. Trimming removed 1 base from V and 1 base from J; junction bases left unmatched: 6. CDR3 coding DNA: TGTGCCAGTAGTATAGTGGGGGACAGTTTGAACACCGGGGAGCTGTTTTTT. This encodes CASSIVGDSLNTGELFF.

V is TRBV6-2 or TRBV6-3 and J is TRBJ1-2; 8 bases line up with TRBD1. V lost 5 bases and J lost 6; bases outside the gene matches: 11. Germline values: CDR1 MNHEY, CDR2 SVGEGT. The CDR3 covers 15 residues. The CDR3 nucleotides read TGTGCCAGCAGTAGGCCCCGAATGACAGGGGATGGCTACACCTTC. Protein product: CASSRPRMTGDGYTF.

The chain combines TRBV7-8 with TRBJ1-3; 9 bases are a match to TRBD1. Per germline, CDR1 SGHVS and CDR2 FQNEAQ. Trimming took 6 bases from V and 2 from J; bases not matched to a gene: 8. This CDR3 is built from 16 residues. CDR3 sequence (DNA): TGTGCCAGCAGTTCAGGACAGGGGCACACTGGAAACACCATATATTTT. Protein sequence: CASSSGQGHTGNTIYF.

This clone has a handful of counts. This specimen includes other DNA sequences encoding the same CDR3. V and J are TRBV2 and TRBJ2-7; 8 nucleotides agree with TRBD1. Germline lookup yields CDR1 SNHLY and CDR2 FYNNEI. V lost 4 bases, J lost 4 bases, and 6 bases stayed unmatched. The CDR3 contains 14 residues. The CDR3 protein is CASSVQGARYEQYV. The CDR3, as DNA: TGTGCCAGCAGTGTTCAGGGGGCGAGATACGAGCAGTACGTC.

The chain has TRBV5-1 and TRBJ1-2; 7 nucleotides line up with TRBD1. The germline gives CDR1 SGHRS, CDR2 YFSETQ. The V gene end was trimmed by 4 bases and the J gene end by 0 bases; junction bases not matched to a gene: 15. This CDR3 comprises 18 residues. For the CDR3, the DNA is TGCGCCAGCAGCCTCAGATCCGGGACAGCAAAAACTAACTATGGCTACACCTTC. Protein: CASSLRSGTAKTNYGYTF.

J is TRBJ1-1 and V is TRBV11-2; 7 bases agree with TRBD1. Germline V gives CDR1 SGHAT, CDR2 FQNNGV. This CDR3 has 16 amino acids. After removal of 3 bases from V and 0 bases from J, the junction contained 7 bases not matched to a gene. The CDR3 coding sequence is TGTGCCAGCAGCTTCCGGGACAGCTTCATGAACACTGAAGCTTTCTTT. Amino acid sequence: CASSFRDSFMNTEAFF.

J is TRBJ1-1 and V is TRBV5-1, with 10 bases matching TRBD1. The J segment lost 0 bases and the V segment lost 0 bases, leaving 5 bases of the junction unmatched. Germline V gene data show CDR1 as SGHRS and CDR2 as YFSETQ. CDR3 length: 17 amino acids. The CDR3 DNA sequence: TGCGCCAGCAGCTTGGGGGACAGGGGCAACATGAACACTGAAGCTTTCTTT. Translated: CASSLGDRGNMNTEAFF.

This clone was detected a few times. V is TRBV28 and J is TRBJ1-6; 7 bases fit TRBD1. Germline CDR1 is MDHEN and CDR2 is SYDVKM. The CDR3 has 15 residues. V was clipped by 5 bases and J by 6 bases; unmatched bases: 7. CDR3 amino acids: CASSPGTASNSPLHF. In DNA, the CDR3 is TGTGCCAGCAGTCCCGGGACAGCTTCTAATTCACCCCTCCACTTT.

The CDR3 DNA reads TGTGCCAGCAGCGCCCGGGACAGGGGGCGAGGTACGCAGTATTTT. Translating gives CASSARDRGRGTQYF. This sequence joins TRBV11-3 and TRBJ2-3, with 12 bases fitting TRBD1. V gave up 5 bases and J gave up 8 bases; unmatched junction bases: 8. The CDR3 is made up of 15 amino acids. Germline V CDR1 and CDR2: SGHNT, YENEEA.

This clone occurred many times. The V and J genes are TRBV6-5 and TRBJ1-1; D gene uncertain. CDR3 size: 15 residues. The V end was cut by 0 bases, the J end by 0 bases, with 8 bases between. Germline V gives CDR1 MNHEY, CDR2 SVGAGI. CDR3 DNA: TGTGCCAGCAGTTACTCTGAAGCCATGAACACTGAAGCTTTCTTT. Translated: CASSYSEAMNTEAFF.

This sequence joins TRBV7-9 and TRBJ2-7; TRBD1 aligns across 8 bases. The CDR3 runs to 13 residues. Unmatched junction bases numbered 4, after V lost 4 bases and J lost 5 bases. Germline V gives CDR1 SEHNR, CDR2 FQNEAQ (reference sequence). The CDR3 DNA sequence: TGTGCCAGCAGCTCAGGGGGCCAGGACGAGCAGTACGTC. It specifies CASSSGGQDEQYV.

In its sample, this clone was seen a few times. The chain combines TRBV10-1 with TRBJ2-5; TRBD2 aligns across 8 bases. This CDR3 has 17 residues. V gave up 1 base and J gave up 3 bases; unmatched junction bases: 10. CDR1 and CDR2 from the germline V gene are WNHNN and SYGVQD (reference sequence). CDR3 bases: TGCGCCAGCAGTGAGTGGGTAGCGGGACGGCAGGAAGAGACCCAGTACTTC. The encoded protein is CASSEWVAGRQEETQYF.

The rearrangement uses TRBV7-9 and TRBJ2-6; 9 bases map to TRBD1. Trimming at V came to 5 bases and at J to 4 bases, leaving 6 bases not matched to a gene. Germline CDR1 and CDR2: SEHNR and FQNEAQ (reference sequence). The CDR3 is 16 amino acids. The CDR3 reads CASSRDRVVGANVLTF. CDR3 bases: TGTGCCAGCAGCCGGGACAGGGTTGTCGGGGCCAACGTCCTGACTTTC.

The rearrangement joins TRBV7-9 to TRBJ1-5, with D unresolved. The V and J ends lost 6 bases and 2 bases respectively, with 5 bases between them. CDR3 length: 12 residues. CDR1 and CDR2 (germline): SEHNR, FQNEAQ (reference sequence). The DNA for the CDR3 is TGTGCCAGCAGTTCGGGCAATCAGCCCCAGCATTTT. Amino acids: CASSSGNQPQHF.

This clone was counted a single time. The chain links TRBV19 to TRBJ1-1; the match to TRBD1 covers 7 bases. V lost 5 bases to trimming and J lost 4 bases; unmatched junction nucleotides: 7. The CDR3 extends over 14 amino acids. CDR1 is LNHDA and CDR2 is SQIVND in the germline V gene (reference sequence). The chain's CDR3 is CASSSLQGITEAFF. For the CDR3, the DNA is TGTGCCAGTAGTTCATTACAGGGGATCACTGAAGCTTTCTTT.

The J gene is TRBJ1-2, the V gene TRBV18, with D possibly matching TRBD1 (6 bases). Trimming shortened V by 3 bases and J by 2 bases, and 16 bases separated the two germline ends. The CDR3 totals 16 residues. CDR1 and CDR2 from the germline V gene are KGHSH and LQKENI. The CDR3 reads CASSPRTESMNYGYTF. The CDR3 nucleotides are TGTGCCAGCTCACCTAGGACAGAATCAATGAACTATGGCTACACCTTC.

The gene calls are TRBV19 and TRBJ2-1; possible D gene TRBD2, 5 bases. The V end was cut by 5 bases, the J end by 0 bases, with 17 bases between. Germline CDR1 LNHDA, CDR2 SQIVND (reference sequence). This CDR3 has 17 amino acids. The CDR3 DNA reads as TGTGCCAGTAGTCCGACACTAGAGAAGAGCTCCTACAATGAGCAGTTCTTC. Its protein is CASSPTLEKSSYNEQFF.

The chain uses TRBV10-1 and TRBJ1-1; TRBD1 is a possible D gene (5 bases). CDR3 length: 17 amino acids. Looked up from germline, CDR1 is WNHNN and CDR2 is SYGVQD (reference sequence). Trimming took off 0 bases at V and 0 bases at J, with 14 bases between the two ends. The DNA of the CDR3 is TGCGCCAGCAGTGAGTCGCCGGGACTCAGGATGAACACTGAAGCTTTCTTT. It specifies CASSESPGLRMNTEAFF.